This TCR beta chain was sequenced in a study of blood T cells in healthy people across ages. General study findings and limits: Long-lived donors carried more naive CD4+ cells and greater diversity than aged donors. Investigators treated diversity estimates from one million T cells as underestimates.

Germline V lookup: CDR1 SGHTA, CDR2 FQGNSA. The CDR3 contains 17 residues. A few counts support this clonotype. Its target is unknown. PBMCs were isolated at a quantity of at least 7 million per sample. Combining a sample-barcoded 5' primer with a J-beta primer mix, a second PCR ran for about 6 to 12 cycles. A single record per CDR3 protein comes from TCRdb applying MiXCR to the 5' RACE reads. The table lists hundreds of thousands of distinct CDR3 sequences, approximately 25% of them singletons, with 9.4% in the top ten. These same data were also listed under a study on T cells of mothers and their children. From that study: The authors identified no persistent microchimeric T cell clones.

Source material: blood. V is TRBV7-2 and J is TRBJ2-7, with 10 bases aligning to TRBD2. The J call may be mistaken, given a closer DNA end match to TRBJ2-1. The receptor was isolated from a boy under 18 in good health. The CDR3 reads CASSSYFLAGAVLEQFF. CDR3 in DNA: TGTGCCAGCAGCTCTTACTTCCTAGCGGGGGCCGTCCTGGAGCAGTTCTTC.